This TCR beta chain is drawn from a study of blood T cell repertoires in COVID-19. Study at large: COVID-19 samples from acute and convalescent phases originated in the United States, Italy and Spain. The analysed material was cDNA or gDNA that came from T cells, B-cell-depleted T cells, or PBMCs.

The germline gives CDR1 SQVTM, CDR2 ANQGSEA. Trimming took off 3 bases at V and 4 bases at J, with 9 bases between the two ends. This CDR3 contains 12 residues. This clone was seen just once. Original methodology: The authors estimated nucleated cell counts from reference gene primer amplification. The data were produced by immunoSEQ multiplex PCR, yet TCRdb's version contains in-frame clones alone and is incomplete. V and J calls and clone size are those listed in that table; D and trimming were worked out from the DNA. The sample yields approximately 110,000 clones, roughly 82% seen once. The chain recombines TRBV29-1 with TRBJ1-2; D unresolved. The receptor was derived from a woman between 40 and 55 years old with acute or convalescent COVID-19. The sequencing sample was made of peripheral blood. The CDR3 loop reads CSVEGDPYGYTF. The CDR3 nucleotides are TGCAGCGTTGAGGGAGATCCCTATGGCTACACCTTC. The full variable domain, in which reference TRBV29-1 and TRBJ1-2 provide the parts outside the CDR3, is SAVISQKPSRDICQRGTSLTIQCQVDSQVTMMFWYRQQPGQSLTLIATANQGSEATYESGFVIDKFPISRPNLTFSTLTVSNMSPEDSSIYLCSVEGDPYGYTFGSGTRLTVV.